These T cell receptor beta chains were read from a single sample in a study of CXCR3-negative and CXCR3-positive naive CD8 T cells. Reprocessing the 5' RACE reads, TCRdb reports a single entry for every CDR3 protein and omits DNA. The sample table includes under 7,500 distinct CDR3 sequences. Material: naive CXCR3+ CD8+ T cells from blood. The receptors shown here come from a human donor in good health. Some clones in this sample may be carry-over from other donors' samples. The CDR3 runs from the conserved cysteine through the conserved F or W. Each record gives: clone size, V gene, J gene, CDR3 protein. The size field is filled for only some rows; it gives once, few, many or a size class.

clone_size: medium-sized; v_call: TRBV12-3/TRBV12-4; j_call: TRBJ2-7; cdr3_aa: CASSRGLAGDFYEQYF
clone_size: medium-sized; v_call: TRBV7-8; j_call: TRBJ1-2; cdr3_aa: CASSSTPRRSPYGYTF
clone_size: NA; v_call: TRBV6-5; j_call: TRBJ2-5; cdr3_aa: CASSPSGETQYF
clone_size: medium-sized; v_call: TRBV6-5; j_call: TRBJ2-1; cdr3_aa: CASSRSGISYNEQFF
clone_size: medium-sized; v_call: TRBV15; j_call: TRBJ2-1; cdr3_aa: CATSREVDYEQFF
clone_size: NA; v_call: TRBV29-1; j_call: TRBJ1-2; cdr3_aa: CSVVGNSYYGYTF
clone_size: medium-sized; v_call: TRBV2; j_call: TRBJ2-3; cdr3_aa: CASSEGTTADTQYF
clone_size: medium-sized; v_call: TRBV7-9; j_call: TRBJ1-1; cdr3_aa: CASRPDRIEAFF
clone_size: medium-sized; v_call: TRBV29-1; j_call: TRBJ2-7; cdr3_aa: CSVDKGAYEQYF
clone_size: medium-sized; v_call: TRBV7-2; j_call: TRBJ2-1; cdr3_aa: CASSLVSGGSSYNEQFF
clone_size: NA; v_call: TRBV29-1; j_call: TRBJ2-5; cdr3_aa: CRVVGTLEETQYF
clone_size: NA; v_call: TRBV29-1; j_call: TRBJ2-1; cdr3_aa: CSVVTALYNEQFF
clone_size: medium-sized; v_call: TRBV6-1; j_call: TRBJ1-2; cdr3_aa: CASSDWTPNYGYTF
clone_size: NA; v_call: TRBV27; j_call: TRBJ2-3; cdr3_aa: CASSLSGGTLTDTQYF
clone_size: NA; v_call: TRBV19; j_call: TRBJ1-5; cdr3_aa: CASSMWGINQPQHF
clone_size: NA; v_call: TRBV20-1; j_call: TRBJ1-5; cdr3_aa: CSARDLVRENQPQHF
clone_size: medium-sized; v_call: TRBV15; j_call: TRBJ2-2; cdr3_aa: CATSFRPGTGSPDTGELFF
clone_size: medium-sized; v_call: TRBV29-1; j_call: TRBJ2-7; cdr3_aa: CSVELDSPNEQYF
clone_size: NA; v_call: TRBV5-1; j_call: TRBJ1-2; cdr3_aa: CASSFSDFYGYTF
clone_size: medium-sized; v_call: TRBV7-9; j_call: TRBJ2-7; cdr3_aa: CASSLIPTQQYF
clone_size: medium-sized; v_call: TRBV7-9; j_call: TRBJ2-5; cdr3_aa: CASSPGPGGEETQYF
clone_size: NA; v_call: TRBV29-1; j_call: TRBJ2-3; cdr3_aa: CSVEPGQYKTDTQYF